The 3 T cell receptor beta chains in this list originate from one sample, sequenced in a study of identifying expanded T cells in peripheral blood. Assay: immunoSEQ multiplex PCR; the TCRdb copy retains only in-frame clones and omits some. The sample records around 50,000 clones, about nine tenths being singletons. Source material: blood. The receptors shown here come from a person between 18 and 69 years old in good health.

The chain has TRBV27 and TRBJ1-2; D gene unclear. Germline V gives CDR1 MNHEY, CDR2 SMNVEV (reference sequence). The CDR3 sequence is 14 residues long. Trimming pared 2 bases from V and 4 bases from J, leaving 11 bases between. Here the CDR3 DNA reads TGTGCCAGCAGTTTAGGCGTAACCCCCTATGGCTACACCTTC. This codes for CASSLGVTPYGYTF.

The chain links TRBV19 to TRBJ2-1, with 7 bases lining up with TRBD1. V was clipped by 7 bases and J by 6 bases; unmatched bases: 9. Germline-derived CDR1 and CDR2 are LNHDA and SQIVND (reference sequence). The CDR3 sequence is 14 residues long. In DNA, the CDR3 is TGTGCCAGTACCAGGCTAGGGGGCCGCAATGAGCAGTTCTTC. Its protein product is CASTRLGGRNEQFF.

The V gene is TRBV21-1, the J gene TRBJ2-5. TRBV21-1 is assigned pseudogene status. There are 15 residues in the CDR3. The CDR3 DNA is TGTGCCAGCAGCCCACGGTTGGGGACCAATAGGACCCAGTACTTC. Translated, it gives CASSPRLGTNRTQYF.